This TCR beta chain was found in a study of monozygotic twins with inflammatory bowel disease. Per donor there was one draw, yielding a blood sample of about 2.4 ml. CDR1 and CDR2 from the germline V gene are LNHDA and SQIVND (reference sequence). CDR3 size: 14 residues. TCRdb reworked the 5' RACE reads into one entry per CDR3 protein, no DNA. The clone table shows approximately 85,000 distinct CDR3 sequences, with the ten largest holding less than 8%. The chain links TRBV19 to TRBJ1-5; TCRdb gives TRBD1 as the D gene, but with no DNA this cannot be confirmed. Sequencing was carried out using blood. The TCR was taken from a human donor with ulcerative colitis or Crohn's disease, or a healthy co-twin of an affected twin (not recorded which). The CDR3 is CASSMVGVAQPQHF.